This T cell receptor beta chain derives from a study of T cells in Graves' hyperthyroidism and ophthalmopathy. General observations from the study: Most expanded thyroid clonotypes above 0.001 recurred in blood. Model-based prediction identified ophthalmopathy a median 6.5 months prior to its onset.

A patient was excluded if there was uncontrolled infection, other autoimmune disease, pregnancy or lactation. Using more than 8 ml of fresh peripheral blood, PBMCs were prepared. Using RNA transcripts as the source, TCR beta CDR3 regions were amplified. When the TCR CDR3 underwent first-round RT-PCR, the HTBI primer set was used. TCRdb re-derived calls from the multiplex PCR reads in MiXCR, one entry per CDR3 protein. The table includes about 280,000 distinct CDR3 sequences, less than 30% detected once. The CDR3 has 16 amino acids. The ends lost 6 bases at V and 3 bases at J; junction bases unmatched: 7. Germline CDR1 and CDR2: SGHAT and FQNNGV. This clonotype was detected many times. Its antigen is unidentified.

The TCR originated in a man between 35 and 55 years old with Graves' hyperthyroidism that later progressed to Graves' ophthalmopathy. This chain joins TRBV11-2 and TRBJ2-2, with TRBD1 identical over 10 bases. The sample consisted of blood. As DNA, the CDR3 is TGTGCCAGCAGACCGCCCGGGACAGGGGACACCGGGGAGCTGTTTTTT. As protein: CASRPPGTGDTGELFF. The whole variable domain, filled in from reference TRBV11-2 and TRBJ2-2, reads EAGVAQSPRYKIIEKRQSVAFWCNPISGHATLYWYQQILGQGPKLLIQFQNNGVVDDSQLPKDRFSAERLKGVDSTLKIQPAKLEDSAVYLCASRPPGTGDTGELFFGEGSRLTVL.